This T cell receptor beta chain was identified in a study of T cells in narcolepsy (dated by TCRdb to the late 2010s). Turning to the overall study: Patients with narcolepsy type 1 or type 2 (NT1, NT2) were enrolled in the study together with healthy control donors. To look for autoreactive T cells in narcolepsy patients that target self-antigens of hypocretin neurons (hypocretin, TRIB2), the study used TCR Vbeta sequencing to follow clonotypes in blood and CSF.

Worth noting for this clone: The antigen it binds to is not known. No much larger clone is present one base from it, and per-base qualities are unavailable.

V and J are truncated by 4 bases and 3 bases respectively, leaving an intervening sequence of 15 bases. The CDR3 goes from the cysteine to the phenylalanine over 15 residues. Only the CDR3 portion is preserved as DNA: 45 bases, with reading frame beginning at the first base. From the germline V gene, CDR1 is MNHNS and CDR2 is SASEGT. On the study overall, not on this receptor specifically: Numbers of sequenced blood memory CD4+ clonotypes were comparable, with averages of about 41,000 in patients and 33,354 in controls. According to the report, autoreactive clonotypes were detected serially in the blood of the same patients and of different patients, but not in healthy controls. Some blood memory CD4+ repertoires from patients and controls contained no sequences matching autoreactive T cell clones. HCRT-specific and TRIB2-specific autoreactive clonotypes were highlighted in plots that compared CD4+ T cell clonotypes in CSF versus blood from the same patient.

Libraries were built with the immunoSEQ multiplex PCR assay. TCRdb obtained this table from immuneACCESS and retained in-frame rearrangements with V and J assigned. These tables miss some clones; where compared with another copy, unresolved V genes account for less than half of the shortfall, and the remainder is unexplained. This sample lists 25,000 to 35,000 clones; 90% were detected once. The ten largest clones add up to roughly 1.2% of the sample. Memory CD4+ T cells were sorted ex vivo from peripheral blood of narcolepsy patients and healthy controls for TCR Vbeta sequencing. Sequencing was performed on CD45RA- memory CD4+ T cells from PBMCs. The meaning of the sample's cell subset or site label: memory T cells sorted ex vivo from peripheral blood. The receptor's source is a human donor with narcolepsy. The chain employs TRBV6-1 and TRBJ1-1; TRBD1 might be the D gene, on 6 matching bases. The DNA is TGTGCCAGCAGTGCGACAGGCCGGGGAGACACTGAAGCTTTCTTT. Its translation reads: CASSATGRGDTEAFF.